The 19 T cell receptor beta chains presented below share a single source sample, sequenced in a study of cytomegalovirus exposure and HLA in healthy donors (dated by TCRdb to 2016 to 2017). Library method: the immunoSEQ multiplex PCR assay. A mixture of 60 forward primers for TCR Vbeta segments and 13 reverse primers for TCR Jbeta segments was used in the multiplex PCR. The immuneACCESS repertoire file appears here via TCRdb, limited to in-frame rearrangements. These files lack a portion of the clones; in checked studies, under half of the deficit traces to unresolved V genes, and the cause of the others is not known. This sample is represented by 95,000 to 150,000 clones; roughly 83% of them were singletons. In total, the top ten clones hold approximately 20% of the sample. Material for sequencing was PBMCs. The source is a man aged 18 to 29 in good health and CMV-seropositive.

This chain joins TRBV28 and TRBJ2-1; 9 bases are a match to TRBD1. This CDR3 is 17 amino acids long. Germline V gene lookup returns CDR1 MDHEN and CDR2 SYDVKM. The J segment lost 1 base and the V segment lost 3 bases, leaving 7 bases of the junction unmatched. The CDR3: CASSFLGTGWSYNEQFF. For the CDR3, the DNA is TGTGCCAGCAGTTTCCTCGGGACAGGGTGGTCCTACAATGAGCAGTTCTTC.

CDR3 sequence (DNA): TGTGCCAGCAGCCCGACAGGGGGCGGGCAGCCCCAGCATTTT. Amino acid sequence: CASSPTGGGQPQHF. The rearrangement uses TRBV7-6 and TRBJ1-5; TRBD1 matches at 10 bases. V gave up 5 bases and J gave up 7 bases; unmatched junction bases: 5. The CDR3 consists of 14 residues. Per germline, CDR1 SGHVS and CDR2 FNYEAQ. Drawing the rest from reference TRBV7-6 and TRBJ1-5, the complete variable domain is GAGVSQSPRYKVTKRGQDVALRCDPISGHVSLYWYRQALGQGPEFLTYFNYEAQQDKSGLPNDRFSAERPEGSISTLTIQRTEQRDSAMYRCASSPTGGGQPQHFGDGTRLSIL.

There are many counts of this clone. The chain links TRBV10-2 to TRBJ2-5; D possibly corresponds to TRBD2 (6 bases). This CDR3 region has 16 residues. Looked up from germline, CDR1 is WSHSY and CDR2 is SAAADI. V was shortened by 2 bases and J by 3 bases, with 16 bases between the two germline ends. The CDR3 sequence: CASSESPNWGEETQYF. Written as DNA, the CDR3 is TGCGCCAGCAGTGAGAGCCCTAATTGGGGGGAAGAGACCCAGTACTTC.

The chain links TRBV29-1 to TRBJ2-2, with 7 bases that match TRBD1. The junction had 7 bases not matched to a gene; V was cut back by 3 bases and J by 6 bases. CDR3 size: 14 residues. Germline V CDR1 and CDR2: SQVTM, ANQGSEA. The CDR3 bases are TGCAGCGTTGAGAAGGGGGCCTCGGCCGGGGAGCTGTTTTTT. Its protein product is CSVEKGASAGELFF.

This chain links TRBV30 with TRBJ1-6; the match to TRBD1 covers 9 bases. CDR1 GTSNPN and CDR2 SVGIG come from the germline V gene (reference sequence). V lost 3 bases to trimming and J lost 11 bases; unmatched junction nucleotides: 11. This CDR3 is 15 amino acids long. In DNA form, the CDR3 reads TGTGCCTGGAGCCGACGGGACAGGGAGATTGCACCCCTCCACTTT. This codes for CAWSRRDREIAPLHF.

The chain links TRBV19 to TRBJ1-2; 7 bases align to TRBD1. V was clipped by 4 bases and J by 5 bases; unmatched bases: 4. This CDR3 contains 13 residues. The germline gives CDR1 LNHDA, CDR2 SQIVND (reference sequence). In nucleotides, the CDR3 is TGTGCCAGTAGTACGGGACAGAGTTATGGCTACACCTTC. Protein sequence: CASSTGQSYGYTF.

This clone was recorded a few times. This rearrangement joins TRBV7-3 to TRBJ2-3; D unresolved. The germline V gene encodes CDR1 SGHTA and CDR2 FQGTGA. V dropped 6 bases and J dropped 2 bases, with 15 bases sitting between them. The CDR3 totals 15 residues. The CDR3 sequence: CASRLSSGLTDTQYF. The CDR3 DNA sequence: TGTGCCAGCAGGCTGTCGTCAGGCCTCACAGATACGCAGTATTTT.

This clone appeared once. The rearrangement joins TRBV5-8 to TRBJ1-5; tentative D call: TRBD1 (5 bases). The V and J ends lost 4 bases and 0 bases respectively, with 14 bases between them. Per germline, CDR1 SGHTS and CDR2 YDEGEE. The CDR3 spans 16 residues. The CDR3 region has the DNA TGTGCCAGCAGCAGTGTAGTGGGACTTAGCAATCAGCCCCAGCATTTT. Its protein is CASSSVVGLSNQPQHF.

The gene calls are TRBV14 and TRBJ1-1; tentatively, D is TRBD1 (6 bases). V was pared by 1 base and J by 10 bases, with 16 bases between. CDR3 length equals 14 residues. CDR1 is SGHDN and CDR2 is FVKESK in the germline V gene. CDR3 amino acids: CASSQAGGEKIAFF. DNA of the CDR3: TGTGCCAGCAGCCAAGCGGGGGGCGAAAAAATAGCTTTCTTT.

This rearrangement joins TRBV4-2 to TRBJ2-5; D gene uncertain. The germline V and J ends were trimmed by 2 bases and 5 bases, with 21 bases remaining between them. This CDR3 has 17 amino acids. Germline assignment: CDR1 LGHNA and CDR2 YNFKEQ. The CDR3 sequence: CASSQRADIAISETQYF. The CDR3 DNA is TGTGCCAGCAGCCAAAGAGCCGACATTGCAATTTCGGAGACCCAGTACTTC.

CDR3 sequence: CASSLDRQPQHF. CDR3 DNA: TGTGCCAGCAGCTTAGACAGGCAGCCCCAGCATTTT. The rearrangement joins TRBV7-8 to TRBJ1-5, with a weak D call TRBD1 (5 bases). Trimming shortened V by 1 base and J by 7 bases, and 5 bases separated the two germline ends. The length of the CDR3 is 12 residues. Germline V CDR1 and CDR2: SGHVS, FQNEAQ. Full variable domain (outside the CDR3, taken from reference TRBV7-8 and TRBJ1-5): GAGVSQSPRYKVAKRGQDVALRCDPISGHVSLFWYQQALGQGPEFLTYFQNEAQLDKSGLPSDRFFAERPEGSVSTLKIQRTQQEDSAVYLCASSLDRQPQHFGDGTRLSIL.

In this sample, this clone turned up a few times. The chain is built from TRBV19 and TRBJ2-7; D remains unclear. Trimming took 3 bases from V and 1 from J, leaving 7 bases between them. Germline lookup yields CDR1 LNHDA and CDR2 SQIVND (reference sequence). The CDR3 covers 13 residues. The CDR3, as DNA: TGTGCCAGTAGTATTTCACATTCCTACGAGCAGTACTTC. It specifies CASSISHSYEQYF. The variable domain in full, completed from reference TRBV19 and TRBJ2-7, reads DGGITQSPKYLFRKEGQNVTLSCEQNLNHDAMYWYRQDPGQGLRLIYYSQIVNDFQKGDIAEGYSVSREKKESFPLTVTSAQKNPTAFYLCASSISHSYEQYFGPGTRLTVT.

The chain carries TRBV7-9 and TRBJ2-3; 7 bases map to TRBD2. Unmatched junction bases numbered 13, after V lost 5 bases and J lost 2 bases. Per the germline V gene, CDR1 is SEHNR and CDR2 is FQNEAQ (reference sequence). The CDR3 extends over 17 amino acids. The CDR3 region has the DNA TGTGCCAGCAGCCTACCTCGGACTAGTCATCCCACAGATACGCAGTATTTT. Translation: CASSLPRTSHPTDTQYF.

This chain joins TRBV4-1 and TRBJ2-4, with 9 bases matching TRBD2. The CDR3 runs to 14 residues. V was clipped by 4 bases and J by 8 bases; unmatched bases: 6. Per the germline V gene, CDR1 is MGHRA and CDR2 is YSYEKL. The CDR3 bases are TGCGCCAGCAGCCCTCTAGCGGGGTCTGACATTCAGTACTTC. Amino acid sequence: CASSPLAGSDIQYF.

The rearrangement links TRBV18 to TRBJ2-3, with 9 bases fitting TRBD1. The junction had 10 bases not matched to a gene; V was cut back by 3 bases and J by 6 bases. Germline CDR1 and CDR2: KGHSH and LQKENI. CDR3 size: 16 residues. The CDR3 loop reads CASSPRWDRVTDTQYF. For the CDR3, the DNA is TGTGCCAGCTCACCTCGATGGGACAGGGTCACCGATACGCAGTATTTT.

The chain joins TRBV7-2 to TRBJ1-5, with TRBD1 as a possible D gene (5 bases). In germline, CDR1 is SGHTA, CDR2 FQGNSA. The CDR3 contains 15 residues. V shed 5 bases and J shed 0 bases, with 11 bases lying between them. The CDR3 bases are TGTGCCAGCAGCATGGGACTCTATAGCAATCAGCCCCAGCATTTT. This translates into CASSMGLYSNQPQHF. Full variable domain (remainder filled in from reference TRBV7-2 and TRBJ1-5): GAGVSQSPSNKVTEKGKDVELRCDPISGHTALYWYRQSLGQGLEFLIYFQGNSAPDKSGLPSDRFSAERTGGSVSTLTIQRTQQEDSAVYLCASSMGLYSNQPQHFGDGTRLSIL.

The J gene is TRBJ1-4, the V gene TRBV4-1; perhaps TRBD1 as D (6 bases). The germline V gene has CDR1 MGHRA and CDR2 YSYEKL. V was cut by 2 bases and J by 1 base, with 14 bases left in between. CDR3 length: 17 amino acids. This CDR3 reads CASSQIQGVRTNEKLFF. The CDR3 coding sequence is TGCGCCAGCAGCCAAATACAGGGTGTTAGAACTAATGAAAAACTGTTTTTT.

This clone was detected once. The V and J genes are TRBV25-1 and TRBJ2-2, with 11 bases matching TRBD1. The J segment lost 7 bases and the V segment lost 7 bases, leaving 11 bases of the junction unmatched. Germline loops: CDR1 MGHDK, CDR2 SYGVNS. The CDR3 runs to 16 residues. The CDR3 bases are TGTGCCAGCACCCCGGGACAGGGGGTGTTTAGCGGGGAGCTGTTTTTT. It yields the protein CASTPGQGVFSGELFF.

The V and J genes are TRBV6-5 and TRBJ2-7, with D perhaps TRBD2 (5 bases). Germline assignment: CDR1 MNHEY and CDR2 SVGAGI. Trimming removed 5 bases from V and 3 bases from J, with 11 bases in between. The CDR3 spans 13 residues. This CDR3 is CASSREWGYEQYF. The DNA of the CDR3 is TGTGCCAGCAGTAGGGAGTGGGGCTACGAGCAGTACTTC.